The 23 T cell receptor beta chains given below trace back to one sample, sequenced in a study of beta chain features in type 1 diabetes. Every isolated RNA sample was fully reverse transcribed, so sequencing captured expressed TCRB transcripts. Generated by immunoSEQ multiplex PCR, the TCRdb table keeps only in-frame clones and is missing some. The sample consists of 300,000 to 400,000 clones, around 7.6% of them appearing once. Sequencing was performed on central memory CD4+ T cells from blood. These receptor sequences come from a young woman in good health.

CDR3 residues: CASRRTATVTEAFF. The CDR3 bases are TGTGCCAGCAGGAGGACAGCTACGGTCACTGAAGCTTTCTTT. The gene calls are TRBV7-9 and TRBJ1-1; tentative D call: TRBD1 (6 bases). The CDR3 is made up of 14 amino acids. The V end was cut by 6 bases, the J end by 4 bases, with 15 bases between. Germline V lookup: CDR1 SEHNR, CDR2 FQNEAQ (reference sequence).

This clone occurred many times. V usage is TRBV10-3 and J usage is TRBJ2-3, with D tentatively TRBD2 (5 bases). The CDR3 runs to 13 residues. Trimming removed 7 bases from V and 2 bases from J, with 10 bases in between. Germline V gene lookup returns CDR1 ENHRY and CDR2 SYGVKD. CDR3 coding DNA: TGTGCCATCAAGGTCCGGGACACAGATACGCAGTATTTT. Its protein product is CAIKVRDTDTQYF.

The table lists this clone with a few counts. The chain links TRBV5-4 to TRBJ2-7; no clear D gene. Trimming cost V 0 bases and J 6 bases, with 4 bases left between them. The CDR3 is 11 amino acids. Germline V gene lookup returns CDR1 SGHNT and CDR2 YYREEE (reference sequence). CDR3 in amino acids: CASSLDTEQYF. As DNA, the CDR3 is TGTGCCAGCAGCTTGGACACCGAGCAGTACTTC.

This clone was picked up a small number of times. The chain couples TRBV27 to TRBJ2-1, with 8 nucleotides matching TRBD1. V trimming: 7 bases; J trimming: 3 bases; junction bases outside the gene matches: 11. CDR3 length: 16 amino acids. Germline V gives CDR1 MNHEY, CDR2 SMNVEV (reference sequence). CDR3 sequence reads: CASKRQGPGLYNEQFF. The CDR3, as DNA: TGTGCCAGCAAAAGACAGGGGCCGGGACTCTACAATGAGCAGTTCTTC.

This clone was recorded at least ten times. This CDR3 is also generated by other DNA sequences in the sample. The V gene is TRBV5-1, the J gene TRBJ2-5; no firm D call. This CDR3 is 13 amino acids long. Germline assignment: CDR1 SGHRS and CDR2 YFSETQ. V shed 0 bases and J shed 5 bases, with 8 bases lying between them. CDR3 amino acids: CASSLASQETQYF. In DNA form, the CDR3 reads TGCGCCAGCAGCTTGGCCAGCCAGGAGACCCAGTACTTC.

This clone has just a few counts. The chain employs TRBV5-4 and TRBJ2-2, with no clear D. Germline V gives CDR1 SGHNT, CDR2 YYREEE (reference sequence). The CDR3 has 13 residues. V was cut by 0 bases and J by 5 bases, with 5 bases left in between. In DNA form, the CDR3 reads TGTGCCAGCAGCTTGGCGGTTACCGGGGAGCTGTTTTTT. This translates into CASSLAVTGELFF.

This clone was counted a few times. J is TRBJ2-1 and V is TRBV7-3, with TRBD1 matching 9 bases. J gave up 9 bases and V 0 bases, and 3 bases lay outside the gene matches. The CDR3 is 14 residues long. Per the germline V gene, CDR1 is SGHTA and CDR2 is FQGTGA. CDR3 DNA sequence: TGTGCCAGCAGCTTAACGGGACAGGGATTTGAGCAGTTCTTC. It encodes CASSLTGQGFEQFF.

By sample fraction, this clone is medium-sized. The junction departs from the called germline gene at one end, perhaps through a read error. This chain links TRBV18 with TRBJ2-1; a weak D match, TRBD2 (6 bases). The CDR3 spans 16 residues. Germline V CDR1 and CDR2: KGHSH, LQKENI. CDR3 nucleotides: TGTGCCAGCTCCCCACGTGTTGACGGGAGTCACACTGAGCAGTTCTTC. Amino acid sequence: CASSPRVDGSHTEQFF.

This clone was seen many times. The chain recombines TRBV7-9 with TRBJ2-2; TRBD2 aligns across 7 bases. CDR1 is SEHNR, CDR2 FQNEAQ, per germline (reference sequence). The CDR3 totals 15 residues. Trimming cost V 4 bases and J 0 bases; bases outside gene matches: 2. The CDR3 region is CASSSGLTNTGELFF. Written as DNA, the CDR3 is TGTGCCAGCAGCTCGGGACTAACGAACACCGGGGAGCTGTTTTTT.

The chain has TRBV7-3 and TRBJ2-3; 7 bases are a match to TRBD2. Germline CDR1 is SGHTA and CDR2 is FQGTGA. V dropped 3 bases and J dropped 1; count of bases not matched to a gene: 4. The CDR3 sequence is 15 residues long. CDR3 in amino acids: CASSFGGDGTDTQYF. CDR3 nucleotides: TGTGCCAGCAGCTTTGGGGGGGACGGCACAGATACGCAGTATTTT.

The chain combines TRBV2 with TRBJ2-1; D is unresolved. V was shortened by 5 bases and J by 0 bases, with 8 bases between the two germline ends. Germline assignment: CDR1 SNHLY and CDR2 FYNNEI. The CDR3 has 14 residues. The DNA for the CDR3 is TGTGCCAGCAGTCGGGCCAGCTCCTACAATGAGCAGTTCTTC. Translated, it gives CASSRASSYNEQFF.

This clone was found a few times. Relative to the germline gene, one junction end is altered; a read error may explain this. In DNA, the CDR3 is TGTGCCAGCAGCCTAGAGACAGGGGTGGCGGAGACCCAGTACTTC. Residues: CASSLETGVAETQYF. The J gene is TRBJ2-5, the V gene TRBV11-2; TRBD1 matches 8 bases. CDR1 SGHAT and CDR2 FQNNGV come from the germline V gene. There are 15 residues in the CDR3.

A single count supports this clone. This chain uses TRBV27 with TRBJ2-7; D uncertain. V lost 1 base, J lost 1 base, and 8 bases lay in between. Per germline, CDR1 MNHEY and CDR2 SMNVEV (reference sequence). CDR3 length equals 14 residues. In DNA, the CDR3 is TGTGCCAGCAGTTTATATTGGAATTCCTACGAGCAGTACTTC. Amino acids: CASSLYWNSYEQYF.

This clone showed up just a few times. The rearrangement joins TRBV9 to TRBJ1-4; the match to TRBD1 covers 7 bases. This CDR3 region has 15 residues. Germline CDR1 and CDR2: SGDLS and YYNGEE. Unmatched junction bases numbered 6, after V lost 2 bases and J lost 5 bases. The CDR3 reads CASSVGTEPNEKLFF. Here the CDR3 DNA reads TGTGCCAGCAGCGTTGGGACAGAACCAAATGAAAAACTGTTTTTT. Drawing the rest from reference TRBV9 and TRBJ1-4, the complete variable domain is DSGVTQTPKHLITATGQRVTLRCSPRSGDLSVYWYQQSLDQGLQFLIQYYNGEERAKGNILERFSAQQFPDLHSELNLSSLELGDSALYFCASSVGTEPNEKLFFGSGTQLSVL.

This clone was observed a handful of times. The chain uses TRBV6-6 and TRBJ1-2; no clear D gene. The CDR3 is 12 amino acids. Trimming pared 2 bases from V and 6 bases from J, leaving 7 bases between. CDR1 and CDR2 (germline): MNHNY, SVGAGI (reference sequence). The CDR3 region has the DNA TGTGCCAGCAGTTACGGGCCTGATGGCTACACCTTC. This encodes CASSYGPDGYTF.

The chain has TRBV7-2 and TRBJ1-2; D remains ambiguous. The CDR3 has 13 residues. V dropped 5 bases and J dropped 6 bases, with 13 bases sitting between them. Germline values: CDR1 SGHTA, CDR2 FQGNSA. CDR3 region: CASSRSTWDGYTF. For the CDR3, the DNA is TGTGCCAGCAGCCGCTCAACATGGGATGGCTACACCTTC. Combining the CDR3 with reference TRBV7-2 and TRBJ1-2 gives the whole variable domain GAGVSQSPSNKVTEKGKDVELRCDPISGHTALYWYRQSLGQGLEFLIYFQGNSAPDKSGLPSDRFSAERTGGSVSTLTIQRTQQEDSAVYLCASSRSTWDGYTFGSGTRLTVV.

V and J are TRBV5-1 and TRBJ1-1, with D maybe TRBD1 (6 bases). The germline V gene encodes CDR1 SGHRS and CDR2 YFSETQ. The CDR3 is 15 amino acids. Trimming removed 2 bases at V and 1 base at J, with 12 bases between. In DNA form, the CDR3 reads TGCGCCAGCAGCTTCCAGGGGCTGGGGAACACTGAAGCTTTCTTT. It is translated as CASSFQGLGNTEAFF. Variable domain in full (rest from reference TRBV5-1 and TRBJ1-1): KAGVTQTPRYLIKTRGQQVTLSCSPISGHRSVSWYQQTPGQGLQFLFEYFSETQRNKGNFPGRFSGRQFSNSRSEMNVSTLELGDSALYLCASSFQGLGNTEAFFGQGTRLTVV.

The CDR3, as DNA: TGTGCCAGCAGCCCACGGACCGCGAGCACAGATACGCAGTATTTT. Translated: CASSPRTASTDTQYF. The chain is built from TRBV6-1 and TRBJ2-3; D uncertain. Trimming removed 6 bases from V and 0 bases from J, with 13 bases in between. CDR1 and CDR2 from the germline V gene are MNHNS and SASEGT. The CDR3 is 15 residues long.

In this sample, this clone turned up a few times. This chain connects TRBV14 to TRBJ2-7; maybe TRBD1 (5 bases). Trimming stripped 4 bases from V and 8 bases from J, with 12 bases between. The CDR3 length is 12 residues. Per germline, CDR1 SGHDN and CDR2 FVKESK. The CDR3 DNA reads TGTGCCAGCAGCCCAGCAGGGCCGCAGCAGTACTTC. Protein product: CASSPAGPQQYF.

This clone was detected ten times or more. V is TRBV21-1 and J is TRBJ1-3; the D call TRBD1 from the table was never checked on the DNA. TRBV21-1 is listed as a pseudogene. CDR3 length: 17 amino acids. CDR3 amino acids: CASSKNSSRSSGNTIYF. The CDR3 nucleotides read TGTGCCAGCAGCAAAAATTCTTCCAGGTCCTCTGGAAACACCATATATTTT.

The chain joins TRBV2 to TRBJ2-5; the match to TRBD1 covers 7 bases. The ends lost 4 bases at V and 2 bases at J; junction bases unmatched: 4. The germline V gene has CDR1 SNHLY and CDR2 FYNNEI. This CDR3 region has 14 residues. As DNA, the CDR3 is TGTGCCAGCAGTGCAGGCAGGGGGCAAGAGACCCAGTACTTC. The encoded protein is CASSAGRGQETQYF.

This clone turned up a few times. Here the CDR3 reads CASSPGTDHYGYTF. Written as DNA, the CDR3 is TGCGCCAGCAGCCCCGGTACCGACCACTATGGCTACACCTTC. This sequence joins TRBV5-1 and TRBJ1-2; D remains ambiguous. Germline assignment: CDR1 SGHRS and CDR2 YFSETQ. The CDR3 contains 14 residues. V lost 4 bases and J lost 3, with 13 bases in between.

This clone was counted only a few times. This sequence joins TRBV7-8 and TRBJ2-5; 7 bases agree with TRBD1. Looked up from germline, CDR1 is SGHVS and CDR2 is FQNEAQ. Unmatched junction bases numbered 6, after V lost 8 bases and J lost 3 bases. This CDR3 has 13 residues. CDR3 DNA: TGTGCCAGCGAGGGGGCCCTTGAAGAGACCCAGTACTTC. It is translated as CASEGALEETQYF. Full variable domain (missing parts from reference TRBV7-8 and TRBJ2-5): GAGVSQSPRYKVAKRGQDVALRCDPISGHVSLFWYQQALGQGPEFLTYFQNEAQLDKSGLPSDRFFAERPEGSVSTLKIQRTQQEDSAVYLCASEGALEETQYFGPGTRLLVL.